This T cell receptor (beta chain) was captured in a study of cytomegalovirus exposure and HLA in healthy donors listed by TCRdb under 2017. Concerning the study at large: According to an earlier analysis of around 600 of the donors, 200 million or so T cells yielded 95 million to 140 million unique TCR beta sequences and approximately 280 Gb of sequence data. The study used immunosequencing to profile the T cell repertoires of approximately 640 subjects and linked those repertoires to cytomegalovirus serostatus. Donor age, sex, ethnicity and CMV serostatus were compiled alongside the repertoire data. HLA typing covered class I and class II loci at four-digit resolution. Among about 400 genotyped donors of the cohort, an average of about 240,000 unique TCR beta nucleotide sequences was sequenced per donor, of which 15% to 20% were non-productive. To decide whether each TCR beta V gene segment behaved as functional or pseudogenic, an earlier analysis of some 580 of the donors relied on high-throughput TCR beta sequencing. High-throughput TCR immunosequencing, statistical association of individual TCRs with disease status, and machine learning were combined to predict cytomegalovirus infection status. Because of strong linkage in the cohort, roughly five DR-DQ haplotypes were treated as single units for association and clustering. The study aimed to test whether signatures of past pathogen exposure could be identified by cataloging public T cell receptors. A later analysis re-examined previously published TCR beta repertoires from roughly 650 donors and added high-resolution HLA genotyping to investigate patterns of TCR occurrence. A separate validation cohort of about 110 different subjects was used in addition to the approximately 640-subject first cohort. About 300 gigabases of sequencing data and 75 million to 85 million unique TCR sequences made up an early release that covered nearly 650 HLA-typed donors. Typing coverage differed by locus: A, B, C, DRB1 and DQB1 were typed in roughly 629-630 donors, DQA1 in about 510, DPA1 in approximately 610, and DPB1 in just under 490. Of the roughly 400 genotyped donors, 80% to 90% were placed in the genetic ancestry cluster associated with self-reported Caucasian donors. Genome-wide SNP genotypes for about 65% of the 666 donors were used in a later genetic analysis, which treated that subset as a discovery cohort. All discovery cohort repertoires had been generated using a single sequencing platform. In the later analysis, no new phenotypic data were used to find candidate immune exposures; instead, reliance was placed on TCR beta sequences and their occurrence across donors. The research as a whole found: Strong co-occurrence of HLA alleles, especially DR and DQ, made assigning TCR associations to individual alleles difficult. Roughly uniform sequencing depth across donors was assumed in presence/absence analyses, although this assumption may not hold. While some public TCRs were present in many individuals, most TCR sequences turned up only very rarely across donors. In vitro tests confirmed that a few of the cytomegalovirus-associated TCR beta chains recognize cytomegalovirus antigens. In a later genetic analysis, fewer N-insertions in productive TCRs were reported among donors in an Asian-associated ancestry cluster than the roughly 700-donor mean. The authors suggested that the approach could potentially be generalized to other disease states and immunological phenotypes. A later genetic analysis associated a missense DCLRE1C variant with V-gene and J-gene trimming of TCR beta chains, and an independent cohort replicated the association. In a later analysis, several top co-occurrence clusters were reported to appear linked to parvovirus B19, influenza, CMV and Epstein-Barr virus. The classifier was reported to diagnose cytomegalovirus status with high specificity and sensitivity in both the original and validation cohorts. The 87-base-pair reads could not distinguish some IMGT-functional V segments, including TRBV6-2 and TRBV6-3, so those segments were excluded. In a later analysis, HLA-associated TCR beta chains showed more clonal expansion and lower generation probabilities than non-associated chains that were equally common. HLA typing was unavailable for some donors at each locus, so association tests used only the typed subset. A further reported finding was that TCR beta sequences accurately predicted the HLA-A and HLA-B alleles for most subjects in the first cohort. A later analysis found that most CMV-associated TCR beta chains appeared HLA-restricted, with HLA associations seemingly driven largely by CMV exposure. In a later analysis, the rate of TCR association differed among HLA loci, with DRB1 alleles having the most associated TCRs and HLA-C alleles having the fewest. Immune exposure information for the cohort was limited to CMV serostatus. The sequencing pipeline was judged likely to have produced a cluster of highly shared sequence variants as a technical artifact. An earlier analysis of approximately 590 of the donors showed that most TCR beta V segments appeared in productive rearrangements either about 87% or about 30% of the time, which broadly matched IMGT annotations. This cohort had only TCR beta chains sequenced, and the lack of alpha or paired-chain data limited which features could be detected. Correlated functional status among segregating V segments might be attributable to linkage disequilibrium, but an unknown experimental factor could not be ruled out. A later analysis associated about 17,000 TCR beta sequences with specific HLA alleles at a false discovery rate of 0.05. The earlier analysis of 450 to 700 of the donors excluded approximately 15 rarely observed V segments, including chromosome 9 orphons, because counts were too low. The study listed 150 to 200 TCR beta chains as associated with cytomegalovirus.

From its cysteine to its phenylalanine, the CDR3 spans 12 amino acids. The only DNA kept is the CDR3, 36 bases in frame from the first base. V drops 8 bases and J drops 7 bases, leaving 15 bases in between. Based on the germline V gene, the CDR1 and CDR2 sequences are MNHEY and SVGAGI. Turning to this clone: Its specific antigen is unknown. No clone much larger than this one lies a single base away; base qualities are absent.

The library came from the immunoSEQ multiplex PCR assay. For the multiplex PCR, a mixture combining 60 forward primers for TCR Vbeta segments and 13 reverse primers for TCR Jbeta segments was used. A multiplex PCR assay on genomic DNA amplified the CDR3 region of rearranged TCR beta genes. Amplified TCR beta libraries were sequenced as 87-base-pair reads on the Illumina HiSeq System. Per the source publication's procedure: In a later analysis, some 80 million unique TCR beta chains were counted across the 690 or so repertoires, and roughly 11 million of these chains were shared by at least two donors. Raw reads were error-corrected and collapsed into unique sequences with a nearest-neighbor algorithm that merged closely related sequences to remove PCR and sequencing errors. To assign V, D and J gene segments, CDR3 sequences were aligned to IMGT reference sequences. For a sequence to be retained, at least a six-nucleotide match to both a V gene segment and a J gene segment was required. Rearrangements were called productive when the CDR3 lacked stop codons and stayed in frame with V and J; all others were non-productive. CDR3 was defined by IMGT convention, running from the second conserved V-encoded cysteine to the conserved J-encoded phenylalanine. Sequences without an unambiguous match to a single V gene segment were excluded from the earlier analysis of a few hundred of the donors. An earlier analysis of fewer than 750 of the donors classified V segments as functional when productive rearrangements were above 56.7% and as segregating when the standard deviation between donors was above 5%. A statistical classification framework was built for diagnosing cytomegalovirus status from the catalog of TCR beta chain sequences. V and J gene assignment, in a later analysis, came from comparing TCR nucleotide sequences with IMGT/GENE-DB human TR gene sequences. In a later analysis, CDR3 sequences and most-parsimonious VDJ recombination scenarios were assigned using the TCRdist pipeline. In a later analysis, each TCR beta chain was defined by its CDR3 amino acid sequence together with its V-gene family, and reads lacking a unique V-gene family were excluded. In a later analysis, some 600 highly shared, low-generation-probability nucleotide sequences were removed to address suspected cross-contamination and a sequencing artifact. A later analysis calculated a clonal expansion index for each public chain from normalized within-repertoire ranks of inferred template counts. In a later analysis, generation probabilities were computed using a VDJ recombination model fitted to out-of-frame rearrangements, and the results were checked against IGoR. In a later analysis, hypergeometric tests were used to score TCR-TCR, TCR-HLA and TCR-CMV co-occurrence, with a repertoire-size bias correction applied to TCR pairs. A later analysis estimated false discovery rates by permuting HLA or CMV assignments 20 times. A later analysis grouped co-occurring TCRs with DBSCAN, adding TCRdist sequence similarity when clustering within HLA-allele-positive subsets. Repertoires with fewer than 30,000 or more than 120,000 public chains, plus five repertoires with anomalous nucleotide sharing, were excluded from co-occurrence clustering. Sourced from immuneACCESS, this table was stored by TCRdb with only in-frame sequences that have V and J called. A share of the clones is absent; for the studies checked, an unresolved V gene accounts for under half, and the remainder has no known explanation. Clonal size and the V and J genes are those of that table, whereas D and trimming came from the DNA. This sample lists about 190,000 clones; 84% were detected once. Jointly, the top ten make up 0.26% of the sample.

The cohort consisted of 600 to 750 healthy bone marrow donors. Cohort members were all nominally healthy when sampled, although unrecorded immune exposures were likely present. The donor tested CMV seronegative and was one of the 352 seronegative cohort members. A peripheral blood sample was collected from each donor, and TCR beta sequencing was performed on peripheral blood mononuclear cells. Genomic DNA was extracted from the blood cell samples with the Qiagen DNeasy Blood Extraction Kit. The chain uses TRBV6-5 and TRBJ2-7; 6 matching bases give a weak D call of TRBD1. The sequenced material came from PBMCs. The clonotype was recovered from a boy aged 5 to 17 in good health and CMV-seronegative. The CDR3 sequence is CASVGGPGEQYF. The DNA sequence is TGTGCCAGCGTAGGGGGTCCGGGGGAGCAGTACTTC.